This T cell receptor (beta chain) comes out of a study of blood T cell repertoires in COVID-19. Study-wide context: T cells, B-cell-depleted T cells, or PBMCs supplied cDNA or gDNA.

Assignments of participants to cohorts depended upon their own reported clinical history. Exposed volunteers were people who met a COVID-19 case within 2 weeks before study entry. Authors' data handling: Scientists estimated how many nucleated cells there were by amplifying reference gene primers. Produced via immunoSEQ multiplex PCR; TCRdb's table is partial and in-frame only. That table supplies the V and J calls and clone size; D and trimming were determined from the DNA. The data contain 250,000 to 300,000 clones, around 80% of them singletons. Trimming took 5 bases from V and 5 from J; bases not matched to a gene: 3. From germline, CDR1 is SGHNT and CDR2 YYREEE (reference sequence). This CDR3 has 14 amino acids.

The rearrangement uses TRBV5-4 and TRBJ1-6; TRBD1 agrees at 8 bases. Sequencing was carried out using PBMCs or T cells enriched from blood (not recorded which). This clonotype was sampled from a man between 40 and 49 years old who had been exposed to COVID-19. The CDR3 coding sequence is TGTGCCAGCAGTTCGACAGGGGATAATTCACCCCTCCACTTT. This gives the protein CASSSTGDNSPLHF.